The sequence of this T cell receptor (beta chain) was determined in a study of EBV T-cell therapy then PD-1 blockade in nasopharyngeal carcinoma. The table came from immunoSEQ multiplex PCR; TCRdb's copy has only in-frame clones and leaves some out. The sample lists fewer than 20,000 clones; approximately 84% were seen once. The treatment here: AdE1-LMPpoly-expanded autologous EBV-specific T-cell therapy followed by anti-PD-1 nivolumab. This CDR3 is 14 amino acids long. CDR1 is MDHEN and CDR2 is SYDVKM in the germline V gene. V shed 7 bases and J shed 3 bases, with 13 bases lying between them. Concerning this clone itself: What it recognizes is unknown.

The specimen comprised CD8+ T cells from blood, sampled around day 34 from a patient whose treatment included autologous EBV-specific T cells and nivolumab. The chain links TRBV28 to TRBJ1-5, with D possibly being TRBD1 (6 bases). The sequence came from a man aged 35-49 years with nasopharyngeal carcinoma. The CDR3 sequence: CASTVQGFNQPQHF. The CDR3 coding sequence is TGTGCCAGCACGGTTCAGGGGTTCAATCAGCCCCAGCATTTT.